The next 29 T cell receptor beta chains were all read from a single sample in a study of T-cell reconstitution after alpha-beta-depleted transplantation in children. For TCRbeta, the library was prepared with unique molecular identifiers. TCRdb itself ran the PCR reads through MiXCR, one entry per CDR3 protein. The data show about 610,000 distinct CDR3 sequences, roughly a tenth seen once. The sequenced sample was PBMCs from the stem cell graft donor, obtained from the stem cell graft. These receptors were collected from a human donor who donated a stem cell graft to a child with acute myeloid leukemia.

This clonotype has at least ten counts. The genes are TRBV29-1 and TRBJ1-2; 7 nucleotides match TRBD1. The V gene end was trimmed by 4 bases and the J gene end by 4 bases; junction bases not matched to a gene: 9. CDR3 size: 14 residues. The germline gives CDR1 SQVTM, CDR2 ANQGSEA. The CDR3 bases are TGCAGCGTTGGAGAGGGGGCGTCTACCTATGGCTACACCTTC. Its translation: CSVGEGASTYGYTF.

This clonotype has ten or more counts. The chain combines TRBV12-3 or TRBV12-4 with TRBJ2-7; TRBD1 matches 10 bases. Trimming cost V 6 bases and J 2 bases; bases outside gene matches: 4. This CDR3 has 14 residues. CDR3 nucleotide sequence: TGTGCCAGCAGGGGGACAGGGGCCCCCTACGAGCAGTACTTC. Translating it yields CASRGTGAPYEQYF.

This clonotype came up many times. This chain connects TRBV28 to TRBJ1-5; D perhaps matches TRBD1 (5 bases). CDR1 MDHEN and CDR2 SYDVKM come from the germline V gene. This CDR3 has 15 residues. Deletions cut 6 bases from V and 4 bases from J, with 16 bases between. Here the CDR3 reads CASSPGRGPNQPQHF. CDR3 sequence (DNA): TGTGCCAGCAGCCCGGGACGAGGCCCAAATCAGCCCCAGCATTTT.

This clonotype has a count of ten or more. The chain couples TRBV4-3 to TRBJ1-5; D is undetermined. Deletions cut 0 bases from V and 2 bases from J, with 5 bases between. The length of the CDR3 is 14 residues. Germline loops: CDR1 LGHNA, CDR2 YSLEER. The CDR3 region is CASSQDFGNQPQHF. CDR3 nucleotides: TGCGCCAGCAGCCAAGATTTCGGCAATCAGCCCCAGCATTTT.

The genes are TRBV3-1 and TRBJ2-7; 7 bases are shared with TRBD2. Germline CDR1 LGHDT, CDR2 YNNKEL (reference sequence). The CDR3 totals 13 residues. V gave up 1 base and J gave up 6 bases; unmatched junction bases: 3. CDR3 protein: CASSQVRGSEQYF. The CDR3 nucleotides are TGTGCCAGCAGCCAAGTGCGGGGGTCCGAGCAGTACTTC.

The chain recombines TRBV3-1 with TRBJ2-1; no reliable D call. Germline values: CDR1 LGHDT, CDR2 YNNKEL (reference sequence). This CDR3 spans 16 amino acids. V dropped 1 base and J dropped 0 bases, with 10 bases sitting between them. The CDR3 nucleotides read TGTGCCAGCAGCCAAGTTTGGGCTAGCTCCTACAATGAGCAGTTCTTC. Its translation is CASSQVWASSYNEQFF.

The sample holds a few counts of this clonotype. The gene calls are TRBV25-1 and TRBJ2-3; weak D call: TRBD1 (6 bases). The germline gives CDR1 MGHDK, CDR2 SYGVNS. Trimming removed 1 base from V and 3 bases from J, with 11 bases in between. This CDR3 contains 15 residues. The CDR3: CASSEWGRGTDTQYF. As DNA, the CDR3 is TGTGCCAGCAGTGAATGGGGCAGGGGAACAGATACGCAGTATTTT.

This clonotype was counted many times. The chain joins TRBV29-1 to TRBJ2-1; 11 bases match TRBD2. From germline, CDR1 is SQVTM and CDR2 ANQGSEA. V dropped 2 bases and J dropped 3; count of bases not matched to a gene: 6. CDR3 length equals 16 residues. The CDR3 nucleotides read TGCAGCGTTGAACTGGGAACTAGCGGGAGCTACAATGAGCAGTTCTTC. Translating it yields CSVELGTSGSYNEQFF.

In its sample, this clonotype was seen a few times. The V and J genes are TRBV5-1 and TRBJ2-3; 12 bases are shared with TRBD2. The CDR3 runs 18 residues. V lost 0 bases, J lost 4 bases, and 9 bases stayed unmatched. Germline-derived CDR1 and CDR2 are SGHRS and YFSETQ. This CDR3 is CASSLARTSGELADTQYF. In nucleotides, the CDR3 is TGCGCCAGCAGCTTGGCTCGGACTAGCGGGGAGTTGGCAGATACGCAGTATTTT.

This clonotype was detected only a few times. In DNA form, the CDR3 reads TGTGCCACCGGGCAGACTAGCGGGAGAGCTACGCAGTATTTT. This codes for CATGQTSGRATQYF. This chain joins TRBV24-1 and TRBJ2-3; TRBD2 matches 12 bases. Looked up from germline, CDR1 is KGHDR and CDR2 is SFDVKD. V lost 9 bases, J lost 8 bases, and 8 bases stayed unmatched. The CDR3 is 14 amino acids.

CDR3 sequence (DNA): TGCAGTGCTGGACTAGCGAAGAATGAGCAGTTCTTC. Translating gives CSAGLAKNEQFF. The chain carries TRBV20-1 and TRBJ2-1, with 9 bases aligning to TRBD2. Germline V gene data show CDR1 as DFQATT and CDR2 as SNEGSKA (reference sequence). V lost 5 bases to trimming and J lost 7 bases; unmatched junction nucleotides: 3. The CDR3 length is 12 residues.

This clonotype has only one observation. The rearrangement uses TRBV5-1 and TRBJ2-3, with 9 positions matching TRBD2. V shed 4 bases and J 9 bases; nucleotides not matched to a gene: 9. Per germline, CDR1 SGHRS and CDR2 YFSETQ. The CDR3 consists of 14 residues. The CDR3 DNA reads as TGCGCCAGCAGCGTGCCGGGACTAGCCAAAACGCAGTATTTT. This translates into CASSVPGLAKTQYF.

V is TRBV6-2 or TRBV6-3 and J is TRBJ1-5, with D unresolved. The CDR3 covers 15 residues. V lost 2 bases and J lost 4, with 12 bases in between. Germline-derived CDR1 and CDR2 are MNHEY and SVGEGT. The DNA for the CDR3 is TGTGCCAGCAGTTACCTTGCTGGATTTAATCAGCCCCAGCATTTT. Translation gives CASSYLAGFNQPQHF.

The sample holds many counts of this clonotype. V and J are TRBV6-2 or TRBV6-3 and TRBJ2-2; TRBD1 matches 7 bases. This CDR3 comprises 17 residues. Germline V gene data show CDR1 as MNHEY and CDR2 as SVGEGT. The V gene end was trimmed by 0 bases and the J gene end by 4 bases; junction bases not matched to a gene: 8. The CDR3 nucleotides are TGTGCCAGCAGTTACTCGATGGGCCCAGGGGGCACCGGGGAGCTGTTTTTT. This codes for CASSYSMGPGGTGELFF.

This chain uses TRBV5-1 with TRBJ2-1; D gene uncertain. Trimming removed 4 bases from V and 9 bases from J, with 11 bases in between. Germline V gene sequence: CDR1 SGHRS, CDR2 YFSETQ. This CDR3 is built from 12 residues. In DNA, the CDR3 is TGCGCCAGCAGCCCCGAGTTTCGTGAGCAGTTCTTC. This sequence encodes CASSPEFREQFF.

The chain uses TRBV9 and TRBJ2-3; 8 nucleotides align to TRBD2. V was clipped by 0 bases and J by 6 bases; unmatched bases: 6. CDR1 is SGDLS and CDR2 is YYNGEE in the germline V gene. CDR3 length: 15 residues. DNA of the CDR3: TGTGCCAGCAGCGTAGTCGGGGGGGCCCGGGATACGCAGTATTTT. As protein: CASSVVGGARDTQYF.

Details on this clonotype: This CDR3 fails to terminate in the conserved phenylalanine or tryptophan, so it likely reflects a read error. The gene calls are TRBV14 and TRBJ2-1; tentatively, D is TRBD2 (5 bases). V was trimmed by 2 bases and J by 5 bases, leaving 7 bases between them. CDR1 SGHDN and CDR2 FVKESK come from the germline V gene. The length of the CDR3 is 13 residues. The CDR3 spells CASSQRRNNEQFC. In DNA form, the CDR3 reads TGTGCCAGCAGCCAAAGGAGGAACAATGAGCAGTTCTGC.

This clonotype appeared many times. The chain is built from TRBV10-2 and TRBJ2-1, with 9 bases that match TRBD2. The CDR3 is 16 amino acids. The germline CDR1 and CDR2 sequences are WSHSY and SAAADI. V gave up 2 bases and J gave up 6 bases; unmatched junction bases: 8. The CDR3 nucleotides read TGCGCCAGCAGTGAGGGCGGGAGGGCCCTTGGCAATGAGCAGTTCTTC. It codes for CASSEGGRALGNEQFF.

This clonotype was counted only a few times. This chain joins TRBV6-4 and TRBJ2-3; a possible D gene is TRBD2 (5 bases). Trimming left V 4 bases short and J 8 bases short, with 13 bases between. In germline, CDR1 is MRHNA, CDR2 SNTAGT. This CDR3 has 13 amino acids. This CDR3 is CASSGTDVGTQYF. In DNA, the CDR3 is TGTGCCAGCAGTGGGACTGATGTTGGTACGCAGTATTTT.

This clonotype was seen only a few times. CDR3 residues: CASGQGSYNEQFF. Written as DNA, the CDR3 is TGTGCCAGCGGACAGGGGTCCTACAATGAGCAGTTCTTC. The rearrangement joins TRBV7-2 to TRBJ2-1, with 9 bases lining up with TRBD1. Trimming removed 8 bases from V and 1 base from J; junction bases left unmatched: 0. The CDR3 runs to 13 residues. Germline lookup yields CDR1 SGHTA and CDR2 FQGNSA. The whole variable domain, filled in from reference TRBV7-2 and TRBJ2-1, reads GAGVSQSPSNKVTEKGKDVELRCDPISGHTALYWYRQSLGQGLEFLIYFQGNSAPDKSGLPSDRFSAERTGGSVSTLTIQRTQQEDSAVYLCASGQGSYNEQFFGPGTRLTVL.

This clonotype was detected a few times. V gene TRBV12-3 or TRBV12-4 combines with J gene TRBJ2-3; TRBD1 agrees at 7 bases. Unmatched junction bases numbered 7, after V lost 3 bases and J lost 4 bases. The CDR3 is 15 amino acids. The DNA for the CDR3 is TGTGCCAGCAGTTTTGGCAGGGGGATCCCAGATACGCAGTATTTT. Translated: CASSFGRGIPDTQYF.

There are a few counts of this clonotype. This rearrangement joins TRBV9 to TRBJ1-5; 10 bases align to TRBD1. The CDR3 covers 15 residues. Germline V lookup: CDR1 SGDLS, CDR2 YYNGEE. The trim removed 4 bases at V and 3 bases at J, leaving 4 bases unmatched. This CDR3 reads CASSWTGGNNQPQHF. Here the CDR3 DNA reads TGTGCCAGCAGCTGGACAGGGGGGAACAATCAGCCCCAGCATTTT.

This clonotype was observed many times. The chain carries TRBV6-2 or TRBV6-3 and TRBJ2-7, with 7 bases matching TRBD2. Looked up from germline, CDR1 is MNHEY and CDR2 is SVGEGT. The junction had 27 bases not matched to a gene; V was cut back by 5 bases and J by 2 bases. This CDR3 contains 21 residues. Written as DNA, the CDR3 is TGTGCCAGCAGTCGGCCTAGGGGAGGGGCGGGACCTTTACTTATTACCTACGAGCAGTACTTC. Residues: CASSRPRGGAGPLLITYEQYF.

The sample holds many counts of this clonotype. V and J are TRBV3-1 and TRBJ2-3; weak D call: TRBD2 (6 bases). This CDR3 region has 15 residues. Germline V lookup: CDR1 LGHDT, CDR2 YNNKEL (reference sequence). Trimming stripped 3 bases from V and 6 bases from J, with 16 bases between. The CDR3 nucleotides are TGTGCCAGCAGCCATCCCACCGCGGGGAGGGATACGCAGTATTTT. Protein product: CASSHPTAGRDTQYF.

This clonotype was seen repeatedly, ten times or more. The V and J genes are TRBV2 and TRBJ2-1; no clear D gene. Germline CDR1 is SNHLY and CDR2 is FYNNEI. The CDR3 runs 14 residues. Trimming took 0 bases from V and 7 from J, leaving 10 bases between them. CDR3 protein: CASSEARHRNEQFF. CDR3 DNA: TGTGCCAGCAGTGAAGCCCGTCATAGGAATGAGCAGTTCTTC.

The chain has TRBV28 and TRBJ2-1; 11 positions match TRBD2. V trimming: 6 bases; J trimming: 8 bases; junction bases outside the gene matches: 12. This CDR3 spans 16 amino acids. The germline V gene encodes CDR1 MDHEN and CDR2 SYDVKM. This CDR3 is CASSRTLAGGNYEQFF. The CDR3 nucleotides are TGTGCCAGCAGCCGTACTCTAGCGGGAGGAAACTATGAGCAGTTCTTC.

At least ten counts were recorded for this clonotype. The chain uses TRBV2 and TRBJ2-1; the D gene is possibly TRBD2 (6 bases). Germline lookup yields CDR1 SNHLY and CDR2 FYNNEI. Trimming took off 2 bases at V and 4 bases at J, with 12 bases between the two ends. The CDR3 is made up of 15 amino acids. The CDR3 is CASSERAGLYNEQFF. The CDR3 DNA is TGTGCCAGCAGTGAACGGGCGGGGTTATACAATGAGCAGTTCTTC.

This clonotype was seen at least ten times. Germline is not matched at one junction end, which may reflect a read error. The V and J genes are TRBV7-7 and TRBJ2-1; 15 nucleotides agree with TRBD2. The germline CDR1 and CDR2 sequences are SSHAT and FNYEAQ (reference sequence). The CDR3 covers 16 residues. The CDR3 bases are TGTGCTAGCAGCTCCGGACTAGCGGGAGGGGGGAATGAGCAGTTCTTC. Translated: CASSSGLAGGGNEQFF.

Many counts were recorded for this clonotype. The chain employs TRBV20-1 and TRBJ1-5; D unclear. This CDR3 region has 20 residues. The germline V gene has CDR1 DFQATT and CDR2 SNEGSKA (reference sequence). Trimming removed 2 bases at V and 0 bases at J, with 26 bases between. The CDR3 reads CSARPKGPLRTLVSNQPQHF. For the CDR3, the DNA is TGCAGTGCTAGACCCAAAGGTCCCCTCCGGACCCTTGTTAGCAATCAGCCCCAGCATTTT.